Detailed here is one T cell receptor beta chain. The record originates from a study of blood T cell repertoires in COVID-19. Study in general: The analysed material was cDNA or gDNA that came from T cells, B-cell-depleted T cells, or PBMCs.

Trimming removed 0 bases from V and 2 bases from J, with 14 bases in between. CDR1 and CDR2 (germline): LNHDA, SQIVND (reference sequence). The CDR3 is 17 amino acids. Authors' methods: Amplification from reference gene primers served as the basis for estimated nucleated cell counts. The protocol was immunoSEQ multiplex PCR, while the TCRdb copy is restricted to in-frame clones and leaves out a portion. The V and J calls and clone size come from that table; D and trimming were worked out from the DNA. The data contain about 370,000 clones, roughly nine tenths of them seen just once; the ten biggest clones take up about 3%. During active infection, Seattle patients enrolled and were then monitored through disease.

This TCR was recovered from a woman aged 25 to 39 with COVID-19, enrolled during active disease. The chain links TRBV19 to TRBJ1-5; D not certain. Sequenced: peripheral blood. CDR3 sequence (DNA): TGTGCCAGTAGTATAGATGACGGGGTGAGGGGCAATCAGCCCCAGCATTTT. It specifies CASSIDDGVRGNQPQHF.